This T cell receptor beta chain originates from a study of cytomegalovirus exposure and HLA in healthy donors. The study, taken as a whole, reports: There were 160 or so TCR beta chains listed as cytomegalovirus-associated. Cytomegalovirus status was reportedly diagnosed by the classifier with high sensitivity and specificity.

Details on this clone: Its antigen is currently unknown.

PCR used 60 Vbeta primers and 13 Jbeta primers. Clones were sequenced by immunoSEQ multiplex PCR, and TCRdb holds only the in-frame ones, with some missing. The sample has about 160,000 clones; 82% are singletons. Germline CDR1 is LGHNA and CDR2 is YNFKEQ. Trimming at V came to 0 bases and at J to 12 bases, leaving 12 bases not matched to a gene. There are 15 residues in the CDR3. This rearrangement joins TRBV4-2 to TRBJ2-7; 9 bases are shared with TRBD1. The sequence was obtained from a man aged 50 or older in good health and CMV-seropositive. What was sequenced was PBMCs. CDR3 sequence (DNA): TGTGCCAGCAGCCAAGAGACAGGGGGGCGCGTTATACGGTACTTC. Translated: CASSQETGGRVIRYF.